These T cell receptor beta chains were read from a single sample in a study of blood T cell repertoires in COVID-19. Libraries were prepared by immunoSEQ multiplex PCR; TCRdb keeps only in-frame clonotypes and omits some of them. The table has about 130,000 clones, more than 75% seen once; the top ten hold approximately 3.3%. The sequencing sample was made of peripheral blood. These receptor sequences come from a woman aged 60-75 years with acute or convalescent COVID-19. Each CDR3 is given with its conserved first and last residue. Fields, in order: clone size, J gene, V gene, CDR3 protein. Part of the rows lack a size; the others show once, few, many or a class for expanded clones.

>NA|TRBJ2-7|TRBV5-1
CASSFYSPASSYEQYF
>NA|TRBJ2-1|TRBV18
CASSLRTSGGNNEQFF
>NA|TRBJ2-7|TRBV2
CASSEFGGSEQYF
>NA|TRBJ2-2|TRBV2
CASSGSQGRDTGELFF
>NA|TRBJ1-6|TRBV5-1
CASSLEGQSSYNSPLHF
>NA|TRBJ1-5|TRBV19
CASSRTVGLPQHF
>NA|TRBJ1-5|TRBV12-3/TRBV12-4
CASSLTGNQPQHF
>few|TRBJ2-1|TRBV10-3
CAIGLTSYNEQFF
>NA|TRBJ1-4|TRBV25-1
CASSESGQKWGTNEKLFF
>NA|TRBJ1-4|TRBV5-1
CASSVQGEKLFF
>NA|TRBJ1-3|TRBV3-1/TRBV3-2
CASSQSDSSGNTIYF
>NA|TRBJ1-5|TRBV5-8
CASSFQVLYQPQHF
>NA|TRBJ1-3|TRBV14
CASSQDSGLGGNTIYF
>NA|TRBJ1-1|TRBV10-3
CAISDGDRVGTEAFF
>NA|TRBJ2-3|TRBV2
CASSDGQGLGLDTQYF
>NA|TRBJ1-2|TRBV3-1/TRBV3-2
CASSQEVLTIQGGYTF
>NA|TRBJ2-5|TRBV11-2
CASSLVVSGRVDRETQYF
>NA|TRBJ2-1|TRBV4-1
CASSQLAGDPRNEQFF
>NA|TRBJ2-1|TRBV28
CASSSSGRPSYNEQFF
>NA|TRBJ1-4|TRBV19
CASSTSGSRSEKLFF
>once|TRBJ1-4|TRBV5-5
CASSLATGPNEKLFF
>NA|TRBJ2-5|TRBV5-6
CASSPWGGRVRETQYF
>once|TRBJ1-2|TRBV19
CASSIDRGYGYTF
>NA|TRBJ2-5|TRBV18
CASSPTTAGQHQETQYF
>NA|TRBJ2-1|TRBV29-1
CSVGGGNEQFF
>NA|TRBJ1-3|TRBV7-9
CASSLRRRGDTIYF
>NA|TRBJ2-1|TRBV28
CASGDRVNEQFF
>once|TRBJ2-5|TRBV6-6
CASSNLSGRKYF
>NA|TRBJ2-1|TRBV4-2
CASSHSGLAGSNEQFF
>NA|TRBJ2-6|TRBV30
CAWTSSGANVLTF
>NA|TRBJ1-1|TRBV6-1
CASSEGVIAGTEAFF
>NA|TRBJ2-7|TRBV10-3
CAISEPSGRADEQYF
>NA|TRBJ1-1|TRBV5-8
CASSLRVGAFF